The T cell receptor (beta chain) under discussion was sequenced for a study of response to subunit inactivated influenza vaccine. Study-level points and caveats: That few new T cells are recruited by each seasonal influenza vaccination was the authors' suggestion.

This clonotype occurred a few times. The antigen is not known. TCRdb ran MiXCR on the RT-PCR reads and lists one entry per CDR3 protein. The sample consists of roughly 700,000 distinct CDR3 sequences, around 13% of them appearing once. This CDR3 has 10 amino acids. The ends were cut back, 0 bases at V and 14 bases at J, with 5 bases in the middle. Germline V gene data show CDR1 as GTSNPN and CDR2 as SVGIG (reference sequence). This sequence joins TRBV30 and TRBJ1-6, with D unclear. The starting material was PBMCs from blood, obtained 14 days before vaccination. The source of this sequence is a man in his fifties or sixties who received an inactivated influenza vaccine. CDR3 sequence: CAWSVSALHF. CDR3 DNA sequence: TGTGCCTGGAGTGTATCGGCCCTCCACTTT.